This T cell receptor beta chain emerged from a study of blood T cell repertoires in COVID-19. V lost 3 bases and J lost 3; bases outside the gene matches: 5. The CDR3 length is 14 residues. From germline, CDR1 is DFQATT and CDR2 SNEGSKA (reference sequence). Sequencing was performed with immunoSEQ multiplex PCR; in TCRdb, only in-frame clones are kept and a portion is missing. This repertoire shows 120,000 to 150,000 clones, approximately 90% found once; its top ten account for around 8.6%. The sequenced material came from peripheral blood. The sequence came from a woman in her forties or fifties with active or convalescent COVID-19. This chain joins TRBV20-1 and TRBJ2-7, with 10 bases identical to TRBD2. The CDR3 region has the DNA TGCAGTGCTAGTTCGACTAGCGGGTACTACGAGCAGTACTTC. Residues: CSASSTSGYYEQYF.